These 8 T cell receptor beta chains originate from one sample sequenced in a study of beta chain features in type 1 diabetes. Reverse transcribing all isolated RNA meant expressed TCRB transcripts were sequenced. The assay was immunoSEQ multiplex PCR, and TCRdb's table has in-frame clones only and misses some. The profile shows around 450,000 clones, about 10% of them singletons. The sample taken for sequencing was naive CD4+ T cells from blood. These receptors were obtained from a woman younger than 30 in good health.

This clone was found a few times. V and J are TRBV15 and TRBJ2-3, with 11 bases lining up with TRBD2. CDR1 is LNHNV and CDR2 is YYDKDF in the germline V gene (reference sequence). The CDR3 length is 17 residues. The J segment lost 1 base and the V segment lost 3 bases, leaving 6 bases of the junction unmatched. The CDR3 DNA reads as TGTGCCACCAGCAGGGTGGGACTAGCGGATCGCACAGATACGCAGTATTTT. The encoded protein is CATSRVGLADRTDTQYF.

This clone appeared a single time. The chain is built from TRBV5-1 and TRBJ2-3, with 7 bases aligning to TRBD1. V lost 4 bases to trimming and J lost 4 bases; unmatched junction nucleotides: 6. The CDR3 contains 14 residues. The V gene's germline CDR1 is SGHRS and CDR2 YFSETQ. The CDR3 here is CASSTFTGADTQYF. The DNA for the CDR3 is TGCGCCAGCAGCACCTTTACAGGGGCAGATACGCAGTATTTT.

The chain combines TRBV7-2 with TRBJ2-1; TRBD2 matches at 8 bases. Germline loops: CDR1 SGHTA, CDR2 FQGNSA. V shed 5 bases, J shed 9 bases, and the junction held 9 bases outside the gene matches. CDR3 length: 14 residues. CDR3: CASSPGGGRSEQFF. In nucleotides, the CDR3 is TGTGCCAGCAGCCCTGGCGGGGGGAGGAGTGAGCAGTTCTTC.

V gene TRBV30 combines with J gene TRBJ2-7; D possibly corresponds to TRBD2 (5 bases). Trimming took off 4 bases at V and 3 bases at J, with 13 bases between the two ends. Germline lookup yields CDR1 GTSNPN and CDR2 SVGIG (reference sequence). The CDR3 sequence is 13 residues long. The CDR3 region has the DNA TGTGCCTGGATGCTAGCTGTGGGCTACGAGCAGTACTTC. Translation gives CAWMLAVGYEQYF.

The rearrangement joins TRBV4-2 to TRBJ1-2, with 7 bases that match TRBD1. CDR3 length: 13 residues. Germline loops: CDR1 LGHNA, CDR2 YNFKEQ. The junction had 1 base not matched to a gene; V was cut back by 0 bases and J by 6 bases. The CDR3: CASSQDRGDGYTF. CDR3 nucleotides: TGTGCCAGCAGCCAAGACAGGGGGGATGGCTACACCTTC.

V usage is TRBV9 and J usage is TRBJ2-6, with a tentative D call TRBD1 (6 bases). Germline-derived CDR1 and CDR2 are SGDLS and YYNGEE. CDR3 length: 16 residues. V shed 0 bases and J shed 0 bases, with 7 bases lying between them. In nucleotides, the CDR3 is TGTGCCAGCAGCGTAGCGGGACACTCTGGGGCCAACGTCCTGACTTTC. Its protein is CASSVAGHSGANVLTF. The variable domain in full, completed from reference TRBV9 and TRBJ2-6, reads DSGVTQTPKHLITATGQRVTLRCSPRSGDLSVYWYQQSLDQGLQFLIQYYNGEERAKGNILERFSAQQFPDLHSELNLSSLELGDSALYFCASSVAGHSGANVLTFGAGSRLTVL.

This clone has a count of ten or more. The conserved closing phenylalanine or tryptophan is absent in this CDR3, likely reflecting a read error. It is unclear where the CDR3 begins or ends on the DNA, so no DNA is shown, and the CDR3 is as TCRdb lists it. The chain combines TRBV30 with TRBJ1-1; TRBD1 is taken as the D call from the table, unchecked against the DNA. 11 amino acids form the CDR3, both terminal residues included. CDR1 GTSNPN and CDR2 SVGIG come from the germline V gene (reference sequence). The CDR3 loop reads CAWYRDRGLRM.

This clone was observed a few times. The chain joins TRBV5-4 to TRBJ2-1; TRBD1 aligns across 7 bases. Germline trimming cut 0 bases from V and 5 bases from J; bases unmatched to any gene: 5. CDR1 is SGHNT, CDR2 YYREEE, per germline (reference sequence). The CDR3 covers 15 residues. CDR3 amino acids: CASSLGGTENNEQFF. CDR3 DNA sequence: TGTGCCAGCAGCTTGGGTGGGACAGAGAACAATGAGCAGTTCTTC.